The entry that follows covers one TCR beta chain sequence. What it binds is not known. This sample is part of a study of blood T cells in healthy people across ages. V was shortened by 0 bases and J by 2 bases, with 14 bases between the two germline ends. Germline CDR1 reads DFQATT; CDR2 reads SNEGSKA (reference sequence). This CDR3 spans 16 amino acids. The sample providers were healthy Caucasian people from Russia, aged about 6 to 90. The authors drew 8.5 to 10 milliliters of peripheral blood from each donor. Study-wide results and limits: Versus aged donors, long-lived donors had higher diversity and more naive CD4+ cells.

A sample-barcoded 5' primer and a J-beta primer mix were used in a second PCR of roughly 7 to 12 cycles. Each sample provided no less than 3 million CDR3-containing paired-end reads. TCRdb called the 5' RACE reads again in MiXCR, with one record for every CDR3 protein. The data contain over 750,000 distinct CDR3 sequences, roughly 25% of them singletons. The same sample was also studied in work on T cells of mothers and their children.

The sample taken for sequencing was blood. V gene TRBV20-1 combines with J gene TRBJ2-1; D ambiguous. The sequence was collected from a boy aged 5-17 years in good health. CDR3 coding DNA: TGCAGTGCTAGAGATTTGGCAGGCCCCACCTACAATGAGCAGTTCTTC. It is translated as CSARDLAGPTYNEQFF.